Following are 5 T cell receptor beta chains from one sample sequenced in a study of graft-versus-host responses after intestinal transplantation. Their antigens remain unidentified. This table comes from immunoSEQ multiplex PCR, and its TCRdb copy is limited to in-frame clones, with some not included. The profile shows about 120,000 clones, about nine tenths of them singletons. This sample comprised unstimulated CD4+ T cells sorted from spleen or lymph node cells, obtained before intestinal transplant. The source of these receptors is a human donor who received an intestinal transplant.

The gene calls are TRBV30 and TRBJ2-5, with D possibly TRBD1 on 6 matching bases. In germline, CDR1 is GTSNPN, CDR2 SVGIG (reference sequence). This CDR3 region has 13 residues. V lost 1 base and J lost 9, with 15 bases in between. CDR3 in amino acids: CAWSDRVKVAQYF. CDR3 DNA: TGTGCCTGGAGTGACAGGGTTAAGGTTGCCCAGTACTTC.

The rearrangement joins TRBV19 to TRBJ2-6, with TRBD1 matching 11 bases. The CDR3 has 18 amino acids. V dropped 3 bases and J dropped 2; count of bases not matched to a gene: 6. From germline, CDR1 is LNHDA and CDR2 SQIVND (reference sequence). CDR3 in amino acids: CASSMWTGGEAGANVLTF. Written as DNA, the CDR3 is TGTGCCAGTAGTATGTGGACAGGGGGCGAGGCTGGGGCCAACGTCCTGACTTTC.

The chain carries TRBV5-1 and TRBJ2-3; TRBD1 aligns across 9 bases. The CDR3 sequence is 15 residues long. V dropped 2 bases and J dropped 4; count of bases not matched to a gene: 5. Germline-derived CDR1 and CDR2 are SGHRS and YFSETQ. In DNA form, the CDR3 reads TGCGCCAGCAGCTTACAGGGGGCCCCATCAGATACGCAGTATTTT. As protein: CASSLQGAPSDTQYF.

This chain links TRBV30 with TRBJ1-2, with 7 positions matching TRBD1. The germline V gene has CDR1 GTSNPN and CDR2 SVGIG (reference sequence). CDR3 length equals 19 residues. V shed 1 base and J 0 bases; nucleotides not matched to a gene: 17. The CDR3 here is CAWSGARDSKSLTNYGYTF. CDR3 coding DNA: TGTGCCTGGAGTGGAGCCCGGGACAGTAAATCGTTGACTAACTATGGCTACACCTTC.

V is TRBV7-9 and J is TRBJ2-4; the match to TRBD2 covers 9 bases. Trimming took 0 bases from V and 7 from J; bases not matched to a gene: 4. The CDR3 extends over 15 amino acids. Germline V gene lookup returns CDR1 SEHNR and CDR2 FQNEAQ (reference sequence). The CDR3 is CASSLAAGGANIQYF. Here the CDR3 DNA reads TGTGCCAGCAGCTTAGCGGCGGGGGGGGCGAACATTCAGTACTTC.